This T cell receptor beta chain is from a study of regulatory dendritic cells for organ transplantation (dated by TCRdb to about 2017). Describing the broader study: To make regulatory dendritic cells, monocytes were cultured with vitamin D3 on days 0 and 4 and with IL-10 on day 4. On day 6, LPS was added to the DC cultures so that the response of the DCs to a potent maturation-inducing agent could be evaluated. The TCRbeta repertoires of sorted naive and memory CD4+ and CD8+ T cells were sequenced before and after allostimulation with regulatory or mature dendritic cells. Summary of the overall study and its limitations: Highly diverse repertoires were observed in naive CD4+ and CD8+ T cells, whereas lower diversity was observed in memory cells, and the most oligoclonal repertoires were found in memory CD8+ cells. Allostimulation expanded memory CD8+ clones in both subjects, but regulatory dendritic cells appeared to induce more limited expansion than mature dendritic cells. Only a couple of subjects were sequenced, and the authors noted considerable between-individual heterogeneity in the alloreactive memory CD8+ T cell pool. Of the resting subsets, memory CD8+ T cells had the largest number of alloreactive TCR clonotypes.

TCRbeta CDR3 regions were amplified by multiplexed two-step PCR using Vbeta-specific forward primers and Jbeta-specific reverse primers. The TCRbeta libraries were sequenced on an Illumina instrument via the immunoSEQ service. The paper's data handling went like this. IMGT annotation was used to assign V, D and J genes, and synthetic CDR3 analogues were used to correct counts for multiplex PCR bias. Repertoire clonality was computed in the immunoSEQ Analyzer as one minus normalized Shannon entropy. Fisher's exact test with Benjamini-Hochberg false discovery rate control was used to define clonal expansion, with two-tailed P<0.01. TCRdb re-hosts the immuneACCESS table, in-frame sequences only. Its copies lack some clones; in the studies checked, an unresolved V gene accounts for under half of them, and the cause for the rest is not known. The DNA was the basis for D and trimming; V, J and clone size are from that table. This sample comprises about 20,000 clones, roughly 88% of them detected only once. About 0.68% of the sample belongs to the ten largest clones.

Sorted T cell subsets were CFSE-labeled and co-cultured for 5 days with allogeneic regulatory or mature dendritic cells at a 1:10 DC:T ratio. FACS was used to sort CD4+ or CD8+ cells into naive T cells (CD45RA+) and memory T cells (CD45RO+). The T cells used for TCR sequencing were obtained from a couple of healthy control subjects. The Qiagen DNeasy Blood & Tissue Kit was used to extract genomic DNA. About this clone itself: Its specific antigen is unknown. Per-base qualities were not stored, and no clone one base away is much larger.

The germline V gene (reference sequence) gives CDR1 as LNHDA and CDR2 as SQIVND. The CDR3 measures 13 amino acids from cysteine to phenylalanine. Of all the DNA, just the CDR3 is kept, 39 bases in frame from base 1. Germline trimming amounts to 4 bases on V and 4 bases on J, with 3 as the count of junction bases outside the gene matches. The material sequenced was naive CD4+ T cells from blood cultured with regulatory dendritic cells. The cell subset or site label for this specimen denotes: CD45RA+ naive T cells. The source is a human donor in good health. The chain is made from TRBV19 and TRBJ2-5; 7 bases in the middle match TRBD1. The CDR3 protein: CASSTTGRETQYF. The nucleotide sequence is TGTGCCAGTAGTACGACAGGGCGAGAGACCCAGTACTTC.